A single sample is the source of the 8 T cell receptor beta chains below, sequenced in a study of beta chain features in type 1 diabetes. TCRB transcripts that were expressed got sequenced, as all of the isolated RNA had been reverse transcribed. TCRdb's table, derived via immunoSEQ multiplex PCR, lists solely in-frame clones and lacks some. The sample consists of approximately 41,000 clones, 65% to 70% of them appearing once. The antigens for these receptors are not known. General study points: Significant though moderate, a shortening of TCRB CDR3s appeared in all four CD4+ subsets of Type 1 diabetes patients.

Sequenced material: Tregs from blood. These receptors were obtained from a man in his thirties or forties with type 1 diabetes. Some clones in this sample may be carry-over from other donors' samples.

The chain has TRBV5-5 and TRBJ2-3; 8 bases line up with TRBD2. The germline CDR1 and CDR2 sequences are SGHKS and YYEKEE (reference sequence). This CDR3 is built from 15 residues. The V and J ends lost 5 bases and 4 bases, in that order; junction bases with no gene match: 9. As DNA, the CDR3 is TGTGCCAGCAGTCTCTGGCGGGGGGAAGCAGATACGCAGTATTTT. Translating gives CASSLWRGEADTQYF.

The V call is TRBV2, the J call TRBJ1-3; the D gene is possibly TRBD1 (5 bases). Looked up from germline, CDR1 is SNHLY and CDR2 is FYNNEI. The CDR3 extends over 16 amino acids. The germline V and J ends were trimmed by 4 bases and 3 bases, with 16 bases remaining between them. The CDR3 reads CASSGVRHRIGNTIYF. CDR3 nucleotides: TGTGCCAGCAGTGGCGTGCGTCACAGGATTGGAAACACCATATATTTT.

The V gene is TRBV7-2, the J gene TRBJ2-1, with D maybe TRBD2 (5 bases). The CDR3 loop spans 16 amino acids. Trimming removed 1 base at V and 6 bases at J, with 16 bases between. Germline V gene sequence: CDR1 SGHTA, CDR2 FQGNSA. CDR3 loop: CASSLGGVYVRNEQFF. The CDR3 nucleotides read TGTGCCAGCAGCTTAGGGGGAGTCTACGTCCGCAATGAGCAGTTCTTC.

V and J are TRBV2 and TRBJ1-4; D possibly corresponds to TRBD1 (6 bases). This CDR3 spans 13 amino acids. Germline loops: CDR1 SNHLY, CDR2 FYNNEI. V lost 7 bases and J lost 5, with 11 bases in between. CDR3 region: CASNGQPNEKLFF. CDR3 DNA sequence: TGTGCCAGCAACGGACAGCCCAATGAAAAACTGTTTTTT.

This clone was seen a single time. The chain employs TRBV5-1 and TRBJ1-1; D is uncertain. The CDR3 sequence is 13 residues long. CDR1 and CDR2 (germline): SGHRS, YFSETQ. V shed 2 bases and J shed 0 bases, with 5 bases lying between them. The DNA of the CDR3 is TGCGCCAGCAGCTTCGGTTTGAACACTGAAGCTTTCTTT. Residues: CASSFGLNTEAFF.

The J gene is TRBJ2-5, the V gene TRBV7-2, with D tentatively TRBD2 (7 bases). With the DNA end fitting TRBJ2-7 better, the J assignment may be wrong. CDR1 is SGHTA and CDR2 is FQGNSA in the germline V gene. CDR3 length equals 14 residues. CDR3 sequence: CASSLDGGQYEQYF. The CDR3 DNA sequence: TGTGCCAGCAGCTTAGACGGGGGGCAATACGAGCAGTACTTC.

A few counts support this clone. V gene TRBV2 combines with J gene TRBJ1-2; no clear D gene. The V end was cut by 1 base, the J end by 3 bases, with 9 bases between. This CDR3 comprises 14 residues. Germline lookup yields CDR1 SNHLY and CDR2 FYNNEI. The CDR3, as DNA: TGTGCCAGCAGTGAAGGGGCCCTCTACTATGGCTACACCTTC. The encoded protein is CASSEGALYYGYTF.

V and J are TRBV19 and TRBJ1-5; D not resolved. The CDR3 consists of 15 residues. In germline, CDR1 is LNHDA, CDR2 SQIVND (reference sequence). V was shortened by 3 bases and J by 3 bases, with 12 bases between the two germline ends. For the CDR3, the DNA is TGTGCCAGTAGTATCCGGGCGGGATCCAATCAGCCCCAGCATTTT. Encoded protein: CASSIRAGSNQPQHF. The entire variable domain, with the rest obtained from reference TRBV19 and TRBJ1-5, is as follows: DGGITQSPKYLFRKEGQNVTLSCEQNLNHDAMYWYRQDPGQGLRLIYYSQIVNDFQKGDIAEGYSVSREKKESFPLTVTSAQKNPTAFYLCASSIRAGSNQPQHFGDGTRLSIL.